Reported below is one TCR beta chain. The target antigen is unknown. J was trimmed by 3 bases and V by 3 bases; bases with no gene match: 7. This CDR3 spans 15 amino acids. The germline gives CDR1 KGHSH, CDR2 LQKENI. Measured with immunoSEQ multiplex PCR; TCRdb has only the in-frame clones, and not every one. The sample has over 85,000 clones; around 97% are singletons. These data are taken from a study of siplizumab effects on memory and regulatory T cells. Points from the study as a whole: A small minority of alloreactive clones were mapped to unstimulated subsets. Naive T cells seemed more diverse than memory cells and seemed major alloresponse contributors.

This chain uses TRBV18 with TRBJ1-2, with 7 bases that match TRBD1. The receptor's source is a human donor in good health. The sequenced material came from naive CD4+ T cells sorted from blood. CDR3 amino acids: CASSPRQGSDYGYTF. As DNA, the CDR3 is TGTGCCAGCTCACCTAGACAGGGTTCGGACTATGGCTACACCTTC. Full variable domain (remainder filled in from reference TRBV18 and TRBJ1-2): NAGVMQNPRHLVRRRGQEARLRCSPMKGHSHVYWYRQLPEEGLKFMVYLQKENIIDESGMPKERFSAEFPKEGPSILRIQQVVRGDSAAYFCASSPRQGSDYGYTFGSGTRLTVV.